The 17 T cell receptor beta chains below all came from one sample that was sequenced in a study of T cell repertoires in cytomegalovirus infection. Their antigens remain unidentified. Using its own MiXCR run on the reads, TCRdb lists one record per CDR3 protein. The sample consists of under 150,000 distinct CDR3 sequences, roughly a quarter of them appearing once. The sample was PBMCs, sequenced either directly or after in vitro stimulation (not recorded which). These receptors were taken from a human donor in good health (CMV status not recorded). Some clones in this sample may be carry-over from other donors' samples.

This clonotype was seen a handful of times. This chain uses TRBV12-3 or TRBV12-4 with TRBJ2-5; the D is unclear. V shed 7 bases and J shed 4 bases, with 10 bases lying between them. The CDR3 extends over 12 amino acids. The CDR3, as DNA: TGTGCCAGCACACTCACGGCAGAGACCCAGTACTTC. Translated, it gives CASTLTAETQYF.

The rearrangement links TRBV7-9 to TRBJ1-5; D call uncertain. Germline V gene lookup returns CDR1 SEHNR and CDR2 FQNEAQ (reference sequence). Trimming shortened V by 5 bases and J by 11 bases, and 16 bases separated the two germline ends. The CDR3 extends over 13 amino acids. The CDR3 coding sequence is TGTGCCAGCAGCCCCCTTTTGCCCGGGGCCCAGCATTTT. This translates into CASSPLLPGAQHF.

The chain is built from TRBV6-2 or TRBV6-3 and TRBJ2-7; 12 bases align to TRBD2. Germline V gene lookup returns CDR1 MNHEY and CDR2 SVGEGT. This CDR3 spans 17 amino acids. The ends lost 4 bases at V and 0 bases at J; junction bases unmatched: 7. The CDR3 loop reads CASSSGLAGVYSYEQYF. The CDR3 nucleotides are TGTGCCAGCAGTTCGGGACTAGCGGGCGTTTACTCCTACGAGCAGTACTTC.

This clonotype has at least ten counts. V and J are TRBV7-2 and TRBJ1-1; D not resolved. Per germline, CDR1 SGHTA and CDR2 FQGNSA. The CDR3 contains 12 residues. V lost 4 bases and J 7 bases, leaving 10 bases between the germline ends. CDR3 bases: TGTGCCAGCAGCTCGGATACGTATGAAGCTTTCTTT. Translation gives CASSSDTYEAFF. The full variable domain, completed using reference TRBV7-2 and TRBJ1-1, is GAGVSQSPSNKVTEKGKDVELRCDPISGHTALYWYRQSLGQGLEFLIYFQGNSAPDKSGLPSDRFSAERTGGSVSTLTIQRTQQEDSAVYLCASSSDTYEAFFGQGTRLTVV.

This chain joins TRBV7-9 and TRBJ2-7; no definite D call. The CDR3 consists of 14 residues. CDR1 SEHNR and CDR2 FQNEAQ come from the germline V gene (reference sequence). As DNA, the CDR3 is TGTGCCAGCAGCTTAGTCGGTGGATCCTACGAGCAGCACGTC. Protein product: CASSLVGGSYEQHV.

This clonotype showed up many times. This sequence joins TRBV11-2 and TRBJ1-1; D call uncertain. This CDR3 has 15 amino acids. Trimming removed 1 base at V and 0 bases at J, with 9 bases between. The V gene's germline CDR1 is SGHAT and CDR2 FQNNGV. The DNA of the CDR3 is TGTGCCAGCAGCTTAGTCGCAGGATTGAACACTGAAGCTTTCTTT. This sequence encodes CASSLVAGLNTEAFF.

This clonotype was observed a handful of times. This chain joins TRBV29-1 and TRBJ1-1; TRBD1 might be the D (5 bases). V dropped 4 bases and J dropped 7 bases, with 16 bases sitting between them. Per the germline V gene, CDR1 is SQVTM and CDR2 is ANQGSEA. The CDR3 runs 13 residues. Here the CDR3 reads CSVVRMGGFEAFF. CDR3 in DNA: TGCAGCGTTGTCAGGATGGGGGGGTTTGAAGCTTTCTTT.

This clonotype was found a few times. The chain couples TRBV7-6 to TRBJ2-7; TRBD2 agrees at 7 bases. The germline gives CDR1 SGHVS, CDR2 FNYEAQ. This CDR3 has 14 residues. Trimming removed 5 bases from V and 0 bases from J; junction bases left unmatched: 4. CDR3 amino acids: CASSPIAGSYEQYF. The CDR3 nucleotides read TGTGCCAGCAGCCCGATAGCGGGCTCCTACGAGCAGTACTTC.

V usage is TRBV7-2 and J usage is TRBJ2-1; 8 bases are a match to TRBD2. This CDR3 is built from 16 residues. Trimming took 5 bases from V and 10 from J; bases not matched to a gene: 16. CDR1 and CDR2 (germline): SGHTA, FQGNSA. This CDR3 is CASSPYLTGGPGEQFF. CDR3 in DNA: TGTGCCAGCAGCCCCTACCTCACGGGAGGGCCGGGGGAGCAGTTCTTC.

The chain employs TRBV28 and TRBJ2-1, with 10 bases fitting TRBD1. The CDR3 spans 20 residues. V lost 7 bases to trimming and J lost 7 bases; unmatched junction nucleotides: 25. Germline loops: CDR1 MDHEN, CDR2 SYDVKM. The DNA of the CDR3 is TGTGCCAGCATTTCCTTCTCCGGGACAGGGGTTGACAGCGGCTGGAATGAGCAGTTCTTC. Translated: CASISFSGTGVDSGWNEQFF.

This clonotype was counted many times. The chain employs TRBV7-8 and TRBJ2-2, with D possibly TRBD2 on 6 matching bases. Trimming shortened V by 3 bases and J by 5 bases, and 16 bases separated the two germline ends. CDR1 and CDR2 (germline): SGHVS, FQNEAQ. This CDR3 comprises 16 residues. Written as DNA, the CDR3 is TGTGCCAGCAGCTTGCCAAGACTAGTCTGGACCGGGGAGCTGTTTTTT. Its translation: CASSLPRLVWTGELFF.

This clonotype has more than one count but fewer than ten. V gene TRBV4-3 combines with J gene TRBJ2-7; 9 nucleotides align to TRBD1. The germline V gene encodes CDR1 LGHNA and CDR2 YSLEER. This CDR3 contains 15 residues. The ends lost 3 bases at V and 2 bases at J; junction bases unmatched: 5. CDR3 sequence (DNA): TGCGCCAGCAGCCAGGACAGGGGTCTGGCCTACGAGCAGTACTTC. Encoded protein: CASSQDRGLAYEQYF.

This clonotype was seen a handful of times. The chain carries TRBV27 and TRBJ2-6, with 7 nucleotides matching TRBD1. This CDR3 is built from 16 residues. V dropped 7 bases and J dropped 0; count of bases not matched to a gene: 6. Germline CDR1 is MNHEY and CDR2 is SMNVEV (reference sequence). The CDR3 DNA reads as TGTGCCAGCACCTACAGGGGTAGCTCTGGGGCCAACGTCCTGACTTTC. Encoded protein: CASTYRGSSGANVLTF.

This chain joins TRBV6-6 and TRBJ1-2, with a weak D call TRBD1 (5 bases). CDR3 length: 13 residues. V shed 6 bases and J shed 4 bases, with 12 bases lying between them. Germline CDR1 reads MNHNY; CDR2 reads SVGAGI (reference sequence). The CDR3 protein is CASSLGTSYGYTF. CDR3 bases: TGTGCCAGCAGCCTTGGGACTTCCTATGGCTACACCTTC.

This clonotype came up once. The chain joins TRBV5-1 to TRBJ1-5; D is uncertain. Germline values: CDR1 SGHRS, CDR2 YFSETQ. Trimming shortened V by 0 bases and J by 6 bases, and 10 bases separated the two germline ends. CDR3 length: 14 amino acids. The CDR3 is CASSLGGFGQPQHF. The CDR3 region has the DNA TGCGCCAGCAGCTTGGGCGGGTTCGGTCAGCCCCAGCATTTT.

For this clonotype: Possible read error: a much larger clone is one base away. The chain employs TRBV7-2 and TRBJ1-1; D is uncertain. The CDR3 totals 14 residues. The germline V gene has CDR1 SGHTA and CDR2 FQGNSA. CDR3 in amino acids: CARSLLGQNTEAFF. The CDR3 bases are TGTGCCAGAAGCTTACTTGGGCAGAACACTGAAGCTTTCTTT.

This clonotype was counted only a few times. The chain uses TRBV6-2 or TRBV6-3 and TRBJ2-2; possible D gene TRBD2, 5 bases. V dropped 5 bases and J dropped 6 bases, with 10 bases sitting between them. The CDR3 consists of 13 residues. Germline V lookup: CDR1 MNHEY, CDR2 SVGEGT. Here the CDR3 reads CASSRGWPGELFF. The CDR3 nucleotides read TGTGCCAGCAGTCGAGGGTGGCCCGGGGAGCTGTTTTTT.